This T cell receptor (beta chain) was retrieved from a study of patients and donors after allogeneic stem cell transplantation. The germline CDR1 and CDR2 sequences are MNHEY and SMNVEV (reference sequence). V lost 5 bases, J lost 0 bases, and 15 bases lay in between. The CDR3 runs 16 residues. TCRdb independently ran MiXCR on the RT-PCR reads; one entry per CDR3 protein. Counted here are 190,000 or so distinct CDR3 sequences, approximately 41% occurring once; the ten biggest clones make up about 33%. The sequence came from a human donor who was either an allogeneic HSCT recipient or a stem cell or donor lymphocyte infusion donor (not recorded which). It is not recorded whose cells these are; they may come from a transplant donor. The V and J genes are TRBV27 and TRBJ2-3; D ambiguous. The sequenced sample was blood, either unsorted or a sorted T cell fraction (not recorded which). CDR3 bases: TGTGCCAGCAGTCCCGACGACTCCCCTAGCACAGATACGCAGTATTTT. Translating it yields CASSPDDSPSTDTQYF.